The 28 T cell receptor beta chains presented below share a single source sample, sequenced in a study of early stage breast cancer tumors (dated by TCRdb to about 2017). Library generation was performed with the immunoSEQ multiplex PCR assay. Entries here come from immuneACCESS through TCRdb and include only in-frame sequences with V and J called. Some clones fail to appear in such tables; in the studies checked, an unresolved V gene covers under half of the shortfall, and the cause of the remainder is unknown. The sample contains fewer than 35,000 clones, roughly 77% of them found a single time. The ten largest clonotypes hold 10% of the sample. The specimen sequenced was breast tumor tissue. Receptors were obtained from a person aged 25 to 39 with breast cancer.

In its sample, this clone was seen a few times. The rearrangement uses TRBV25-1 and TRBJ1-1; D unresolved. Looked up from germline, CDR1 is MGHDK and CDR2 is SYGVNS. V lost 2 bases and J lost 1, with 8 bases in between. The CDR3 is 14 residues long. The DNA for the CDR3 is TGTGCCAGCAGTGAAGAAGGGTGGAACACTGAAGCTTTCTTT. Amino acid sequence: CASSEEGWNTEAFF.

The chain has TRBV7-6 and TRBJ2-2; a weak D match, TRBD2 (5 bases). The CDR3 is made up of 18 amino acids. Germline CDR1 reads SGHVS; CDR2 reads FNYEAQ. V lost 2 bases and J lost 4, with 20 bases in between. CDR3 residues: CASSLRAAGQLITGELFF. The CDR3 bases are TGTGCCAGCAGCTTAAGGGCGGCGGGCCAATTAATCACCGGGGAGCTGTTTTTT.

The rearrangement links TRBV5-1 to TRBJ2-1, with 11 bases that match TRBD2. The CDR3 sequence is 15 residues long. Germline assignment: CDR1 SGHRS and CDR2 YFSETQ. V dropped 7 bases and J dropped 8; count of bases not matched to a gene: 11. The CDR3 protein is CASGLSGRAGDEQFF. The CDR3 DNA follows: TGCGCCAGCGGCCTTAGCGGGAGGGCCGGGGATGAGCAGTTCTTC.

The V gene is TRBV12-2, the J gene TRBJ1-3. TRBV12-2 is a known pseudogene. There are 17 residues in the CDR3. This CDR3 reads CASRCRREAGSGNTIYF. CDR3 DNA: TGTGCAAGTCGCTGTCGGAGGGAGGCCGGCTCTGGAAACACCATATATTTT.

V and J are TRBV18 and TRBJ2-1, with D tentatively TRBD2 (5 bases). CDR1 and CDR2 (germline): KGHSH, LQKENI. V lost 3 bases to trimming and J lost 0 bases, with 9 bases between them. CDR3 size: 15 residues. The CDR3 reads CASSPASYSYNEQFF. The DNA for the CDR3 is TGTGCCAGCTCACCTGCTAGCTACTCCTACAATGAGCAGTTCTTC.

The V call is TRBV19, the J call TRBJ2-2; TRBD2 matches at 8 bases. From germline, CDR1 is LNHDA and CDR2 SQIVND (reference sequence). J lost 5 bases, V lost 8 bases, and 10 bases had no gene match. CDR3 length equals 15 residues. The CDR3 loop is CASREGTKMTGELFF. CDR3 bases: TGTGCCAGTCGGGAGGGGACTAAAATGACCGGGGAGCTGTTTTTT. Together with reference TRBV19 and TRBJ2-2, the CDR3 gives the full variable domain: DGGITQSPKYLFRKEGQNVTLSCEQNLNHDAMYWYRQDPGQGLRLIYYSQIVNDFQKGDIAEGYSVSREKKESFPLTVTSAQKNPTAFYLCASREGTKMTGELFFGEGSRLTVL.

V and J are TRBV7-3 and TRBJ2-3, with 9 positions matching TRBD2. Germline-derived CDR1 and CDR2 are SGHTA and FQGTGA. This CDR3 is built from 13 residues. The CDR3 DNA reads as TGTGCTAGCGGGAGACCTGGCACAGATACGCAGTATTTT. Encoded protein: CASGRPGTDTQYF.

The chain links TRBV6-6 to TRBJ1-5; D is unresolved. Trimming pared 0 bases from V and 7 bases from J, leaving 13 bases between. From germline, CDR1 is MNHNY and CDR2 SVGAGI (reference sequence). This CDR3 spans 15 amino acids. The DNA for the CDR3 is TGTGCCAGCAGTTACTCGGAGGGCTGGAACCAGCCCCAGCATTTT. As protein: CASSYSEGWNQPQHF.

The chain joins TRBV7-2 to TRBJ2-1, with 11 bases identical to TRBD2. Germline V CDR1 and CDR2: SGHTA, FQGNSA. Trimming at V came to 2 bases and at J to 9 bases, leaving 15 bases not matched to a gene. CDR3 length equals 18 residues. The CDR3 DNA follows: TGTGCCAGCAGCTTATGGGCTCCCCTAGCGGGAGGCGGAAGTGAGCAGTTCTTC. Translating it yields CASSLWAPLAGGGSEQFF.

This sequence joins TRBV19 and TRBJ2-5; 8 nucleotides align to TRBD1. This CDR3 spans 16 amino acids. CDR1 and CDR2 from the germline V gene are LNHDA and SQIVND (reference sequence). V shed 2 bases, J shed 5 bases, and the junction held 10 bases outside the gene matches. CDR3: CASSIYPQGEWETQYF. The CDR3 DNA reads TGTGCCAGTAGTATATACCCACAGGGGGAGTGGGAGACCCAGTACTTC.

This chain links TRBV7-9 with TRBJ2-1; TRBD2 aligns across 12 bases. Losses at the gene ends were 3 bases for V and 7 bases for J; bases not matched to a gene: 4. Germline V gives CDR1 SEHNR, CDR2 FQNEAQ (reference sequence). The CDR3 is made up of 15 amino acids. DNA for the CDR3: TGTGCCAGCAGCTTCGGGACTAGCGGGTTTAATGAGCAGTTCTTC. Amino acid sequence: CASSFGTSGFNEQFF.

In this sample, this clone turned up a few times. The V call is TRBV7-2, the J call TRBJ2-1; D not resolved. There are 15 residues in the CDR3. Trimming removed 5 bases from V and 2 bases from J, with 13 bases in between. CDR1 is SGHTA and CDR2 is FQGNSA in the germline V gene. The CDR3 here is CASSLRDLTYNEQFF. The CDR3 DNA sequence: TGTGCCAGCAGCCTTAGGGATCTCACCTACAATGAGCAGTTCTTC.

The chain uses TRBV29-1 and TRBJ1-1, with D perhaps matching TRBD1 (6 bases). The CDR3 contains 12 residues. CDR1 is SQVTM, CDR2 ANQGSEA, per germline. Trimming took off 7 bases at V and 4 bases at J, with 13 bases between the two ends. CDR3 DNA: TGCAGCGGCACGCGAGGGGGCACTGAAGCTTTCTTT. This sequence encodes CSGTRGGTEAFF.

Only a few counts were recorded for this clone. The rearrangement joins TRBV2 to TRBJ2-7; 12 positions match TRBD2. The germline CDR1 and CDR2 sequences are SNHLY and FYNNEI. V lost 2 bases, J lost 3 bases, and 8 bases stayed unmatched. This CDR3 has 17 residues. The CDR3 DNA is TGTGCCAGCAGTGAATCCCCTACGACTAGCGGGAGCTACGAGCAGTACTTC. It specifies CASSESPTTSGSYEQYF. Drawing the rest from reference TRBV2 and TRBJ2-7, the complete variable domain is EPEVTQTPSHQVTQMGQEVILRCVPISNHLYFYWYRQILGQKVEFLVSFYNNEISEKSEIFDDQFSVERPDGSNFTLKIRSTKLEDSAMYFCASSESPTTSGSYEQYFGPGTRLTVT.

This chain joins TRBV14 and TRBJ2-3, with TRBD2 identical over 12 bases. Trimming took 4 bases from V and 4 from J; bases not matched to a gene: 9. CDR1 and CDR2 (germline): SGHDN, FVKESK. The CDR3 consists of 17 residues. CDR3 DNA sequence: TGTGCCAGCAGCCCTCCGTGGACTAGCGGGAAGGCAGATACGCAGTATTTT. It is translated as CASSPPWTSGKADTQYF. The whole variable domain, filled in from reference TRBV14 and TRBJ2-3, reads EAGVTQFPSHSVIEKGQTVTLRCDPISGHDNLYWYRRVMGKEIKFLLHFVKESKQDESGMPNNRFLAERTGGTYSTLKVQPAELEDSGVYFCASSPPWTSGKADTQYFGPGTRLTVL.

This chain joins TRBV10-3 and TRBJ2-2; 9 bases fit TRBD2. J gave up 4 bases and V 6 bases, and 15 bases lay outside the gene matches. The CDR3 loop spans 18 amino acids. Germline V gives CDR1 ENHRY, CDR2 SYGVKD. CDR3 DNA: TGTGCCATCAGGGATCTCCCCTTGCGGGAGGGCCGCACCGGGGAGCTGTTTTTT. The encoded protein is CAIRDLPLREGRTGELFF.

DNA for the CDR3: TGTGCCAGCAACCTAGGGTTAGATACGCAGTATTTT. Its translation: CASNLGLDTQYF. The V call is TRBV7-9, the J call TRBJ2-3; D not certain. Trimming removed 7 bases from V and 5 bases from J, with 10 bases in between. This CDR3 has 12 amino acids. Per germline, CDR1 SEHNR and CDR2 FQNEAQ (reference sequence).

The chain is built from TRBV7-8 and TRBJ1-5, with D perhaps matching TRBD1 (5 bases). The CDR3 length is 15 residues. CDR1 is SGHVS, CDR2 FQNEAQ, per germline. Trimming removed 1 base at V and 6 bases at J, with 13 bases between. CDR3 DNA sequence: TGTGCCAGCAGCTTAGAGGCAGGGCGGGCTCAGCCCCAGCATTTT. Its protein is CASSLEAGRAQPQHF.

This chain joins TRBV7-2 and TRBJ2-3; the match to TRBD1 covers 7 bases. The CDR3 extends over 16 amino acids. Germline V gives CDR1 SGHTA, CDR2 FQGNSA. V was pared by 4 bases and J by 4 bases, with 11 bases of the junction left unmatched. The CDR3 coding sequence is TGTGCCAGCAGCTGGGGACAGACAGGGCGGTCAGATACGCAGTATTTT. Its translation is CASSWGQTGRSDTQYF.

By share, this clone ranks as medium-sized. The chain combines TRBV19 with TRBJ2-5, with a possible D match to TRBD2 (6 bases). Trimming removed 5 bases at V and 5 bases at J, with 9 bases between. From germline, CDR1 is LNHDA and CDR2 SQIVND (reference sequence). This CDR3 region has 12 residues. The CDR3 bases are TGTGCCAGTAGTCCCCGGGGGGAGACCCAGTACTTC. Protein sequence: CASSPRGETQYF.

Only one count was recorded for this clone. J is TRBJ2-5 and V is TRBV5-1, with D possibly being TRBD1 (6 bases). Germline CDR1 is SGHRS and CDR2 is YFSETQ. The CDR3 covers 14 residues. V gave up 4 bases and J gave up 1 base, with 11 bases separating them. The CDR3 DNA reads as TGCGCCAGCAGCCCGGACAGTACCCAAGAGACCCAGTACTTC. Protein sequence: CASSPDSTQETQYF. Complete variable domain (other parts from reference TRBV5-1 and TRBJ2-5): KAGVTQTPRYLIKTRGQQVTLSCSPISGHRSVSWYQQTPGQGLQFLFEYFSETQRNKGNFPGRFSGRQFSNSRSEMNVSTLELGDSALYLCASSPDSTQETQYFGPGTRLLVL.

Note on this clone: Possible read error: a much larger clone is one base away. V and J are TRBV7-9 and TRBJ2-1; 11 bases map to TRBD2. Germline lookup yields CDR1 SEHNR and CDR2 FQNEAQ (reference sequence). Trimming cost V 5 bases and J 2 bases; bases outside gene matches: 2. This CDR3 is built from 15 residues. DNA for the CDR3: TGTGCCAGCAGCCGGACTAGCGGGCCCTACAATGAGCAGTTCTTC. This sequence encodes CASSRTSGPYNEQFF.

The chain combines TRBV6-4 with TRBJ1-1; possible D gene TRBD1, 5 bases. With 2 bases removed from V and 1 base from J, the gap between germline ends came to 14 bases. Germline V lookup: CDR1 MRHNA, CDR2 SNTAGT. This CDR3 spans 16 amino acids. The CDR3 here is CASSDSGGRKNTEAFF. CDR3 nucleotide sequence: TGTGCCAGCAGTGACAGCGGGGGACGGAAGAACACTGAAGCTTTCTTT.

The chain uses TRBV4-1 and TRBJ1-3; TRBD1 is a possible D gene (6 bases). This CDR3 region has 19 residues. Germline-derived CDR1 and CDR2 are MGHRA and YSYEKL. The V end lost 0 bases, the J end lost 0 bases, and 18 bases lay between the germline ends. The CDR3 loop reads CASSQDPGVGEGSGNTIYF. CDR3 DNA: TGCGCCAGCAGCCAAGATCCAGGGGTAGGTGAGGGCTCTGGAAACACCATATATTTT.

This CDR3 reads CATYFHNEQFF. The CDR3 DNA reads TGTGCCACCTACTTCCACAATGAGCAGTTCTTC. The chain recombines TRBV27 with TRBJ2-1; D gene ambiguous. This CDR3 has 11 amino acids. Trimming stripped 10 bases from V and 5 bases from J, with 9 bases between. Germline assignment: CDR1 MNHEY and CDR2 SMNVEV (reference sequence).

The chain joins TRBV11-2 to TRBJ2-2; 8 positions match TRBD2. Germline V lookup: CDR1 SGHAT, CDR2 FQNNGV. CDR3 length: 16 residues. Trimming cost V 5 bases and J 7 bases; bases outside gene matches: 12. The CDR3 loop reads CASSLTGGALGGELFF. The CDR3 nucleotides read TGTGCCAGCAGCCTCACGGGGGGGGCCTTGGGCGGGGAGCTGTTTTTT.

The CDR3 is CASSQGQSGIYGYTF. In DNA, the CDR3 is TGTGCCAGCAGCCAGGGACAGTCTGGGATCTATGGCTACACCTTC. The chain recombines TRBV7-2 with TRBJ1-2; the match to TRBD1 covers 7 bases. This CDR3 comprises 15 residues. The V segment lost 5 bases and the J segment 4 bases; nucleotides outside the gene matches: 10. Germline V gene lookup returns CDR1 SGHTA and CDR2 FQGNSA.

The chain uses TRBV12-5 and TRBJ2-7; the D gene is possibly TRBD1 (6 bases). V dropped 4 bases and J dropped 2 bases, with 12 bases sitting between them. Germline V gene sequence: CDR1 LGHNT, CDR2 FRNRAP. The CDR3 is 14 amino acids. The CDR3 coding sequence is TGTGCTAGTGGTTCGACAGGCGAACCCTACGAGCAGTACTTC. Translated: CASGSTGEPYEQYF.